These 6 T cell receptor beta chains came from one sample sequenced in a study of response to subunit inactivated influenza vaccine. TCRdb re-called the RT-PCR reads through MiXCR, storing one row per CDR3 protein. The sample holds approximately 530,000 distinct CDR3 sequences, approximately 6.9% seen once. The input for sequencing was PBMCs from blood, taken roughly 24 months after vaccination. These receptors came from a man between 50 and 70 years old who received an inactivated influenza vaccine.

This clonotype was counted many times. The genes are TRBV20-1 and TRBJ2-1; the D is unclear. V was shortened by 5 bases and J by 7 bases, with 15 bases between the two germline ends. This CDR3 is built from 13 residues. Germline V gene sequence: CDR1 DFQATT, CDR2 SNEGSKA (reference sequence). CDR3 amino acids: CSAEPRFPNEQFF. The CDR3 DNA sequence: TGCAGTGCTGAACCCCGATTCCCGAATGAGCAGTTCTTC.

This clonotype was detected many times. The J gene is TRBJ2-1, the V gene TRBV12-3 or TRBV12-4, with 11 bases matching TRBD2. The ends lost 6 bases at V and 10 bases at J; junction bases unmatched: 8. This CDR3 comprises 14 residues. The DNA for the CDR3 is TGTGCCAGCAGGCGACTAGCGGGGCCCTACGAGCAGTTCTTC. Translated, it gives CASRRLAGPYEQFF.

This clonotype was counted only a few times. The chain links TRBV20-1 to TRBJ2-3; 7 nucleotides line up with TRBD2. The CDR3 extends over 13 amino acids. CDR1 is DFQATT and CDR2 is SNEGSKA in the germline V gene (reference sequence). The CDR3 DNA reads TGCAGCTTCAAGGGCGGGGGTGTAGATACGCAGTATTTT. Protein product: CSFKGGGVDTQYF.

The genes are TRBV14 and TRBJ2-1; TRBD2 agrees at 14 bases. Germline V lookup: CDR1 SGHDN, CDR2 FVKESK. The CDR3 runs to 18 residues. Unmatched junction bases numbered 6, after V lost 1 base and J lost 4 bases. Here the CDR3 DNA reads TGTGCCAGCAGCCAAGGGACTAGCGGGAGGTTCCCTTACAATGAGCAGTTCTTC. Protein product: CASSQGTSGRFPYNEQFF.

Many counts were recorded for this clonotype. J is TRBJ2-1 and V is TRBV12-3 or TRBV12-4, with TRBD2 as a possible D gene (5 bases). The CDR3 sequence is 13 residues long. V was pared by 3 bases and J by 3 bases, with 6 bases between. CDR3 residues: CASSFGDYNEQFF. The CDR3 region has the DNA TGTGCCAGCAGTTTCGGGGACTACAATGAGCAGTTCTTC.

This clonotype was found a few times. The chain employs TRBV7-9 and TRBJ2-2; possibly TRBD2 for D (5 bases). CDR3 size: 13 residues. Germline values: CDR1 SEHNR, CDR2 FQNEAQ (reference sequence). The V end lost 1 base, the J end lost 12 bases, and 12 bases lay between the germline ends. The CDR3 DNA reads TGTGCCAGCAGCTTAGATTCCGGGGTAAAGCTGTTTTTT. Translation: CASSLDSGVKLFF.